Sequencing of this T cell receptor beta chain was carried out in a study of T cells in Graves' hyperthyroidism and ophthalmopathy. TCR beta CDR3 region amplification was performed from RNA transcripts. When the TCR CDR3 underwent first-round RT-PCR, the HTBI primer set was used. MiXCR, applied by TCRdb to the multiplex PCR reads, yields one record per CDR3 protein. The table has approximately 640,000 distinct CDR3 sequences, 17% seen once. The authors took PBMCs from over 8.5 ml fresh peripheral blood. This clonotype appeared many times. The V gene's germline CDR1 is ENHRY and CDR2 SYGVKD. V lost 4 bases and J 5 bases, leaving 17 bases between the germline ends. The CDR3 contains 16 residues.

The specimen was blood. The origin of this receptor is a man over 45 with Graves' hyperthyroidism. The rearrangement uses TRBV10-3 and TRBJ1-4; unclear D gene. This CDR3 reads CAISGQAVDVNEKLFF. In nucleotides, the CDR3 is TGTGCCATCAGTGGACAAGCTGTGGACGTGAATGAAAAACTGTTTTTT.